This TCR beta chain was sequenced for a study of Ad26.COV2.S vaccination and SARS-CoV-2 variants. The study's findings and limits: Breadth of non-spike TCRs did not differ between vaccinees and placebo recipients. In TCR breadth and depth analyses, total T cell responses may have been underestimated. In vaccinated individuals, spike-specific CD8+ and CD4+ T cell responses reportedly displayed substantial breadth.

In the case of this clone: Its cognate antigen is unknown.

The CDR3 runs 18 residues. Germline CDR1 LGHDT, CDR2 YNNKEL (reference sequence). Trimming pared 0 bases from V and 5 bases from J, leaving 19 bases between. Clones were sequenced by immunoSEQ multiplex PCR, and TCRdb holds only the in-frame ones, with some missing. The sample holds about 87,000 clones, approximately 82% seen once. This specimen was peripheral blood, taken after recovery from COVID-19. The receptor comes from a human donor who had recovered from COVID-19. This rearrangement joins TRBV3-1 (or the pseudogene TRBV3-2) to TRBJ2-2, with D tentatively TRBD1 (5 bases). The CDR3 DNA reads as TGTGCCAGCAGCCAAGATAGAGGACAAGGTAGTTTAACCGGGGAGCTGTTTTTT. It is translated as CASSQDRGQGSLTGELFF.